Listed here are 30 T cell receptor beta chains from one sample, sequenced in a study of cytomegalovirus exposure and HLA in healthy donors. In the PCR, 60 Vbeta and 13 Jbeta primers were used. TCRdb's table, derived via immunoSEQ multiplex PCR, lists solely in-frame clones and lacks some. The sample records about 120,000 clones, roughly 70% being singletons. The sample consisted of PBMCs. Source of these receptors: a woman aged 18-29 years in good health and CMV-seronegative.

This sequence joins TRBV6-5 and TRBJ1-3, with D maybe TRBD1 (5 bases). V lost 3 bases to trimming and J lost 0 bases, with 9 bases between them. Germline lookup yields CDR1 MNHEY and CDR2 SVGAGI. The CDR3 runs 15 residues. CDR3 in DNA: TGTGCCAGCAGTTATCAGGGAAGCTCTGGAAACACCATATATTTT. Protein product: CASSYQGSSGNTIYF.

This chain joins TRBV30 and TRBJ2-1, with 9 positions matching TRBD1. The ends lost 4 bases at V and 1 base at J; junction bases unmatched: 8. Germline values: CDR1 GTSNPN, CDR2 SVGIG (reference sequence). The CDR3 totals 16 residues. In DNA, the CDR3 is TGTGCCTGGACCGCTTTAGGACAGGGGTCCTACAATGAGCAGTTCTTC. Its protein product is CAWTALGQGSYNEQFF.

This rearrangement joins TRBV5-1 to TRBJ1-2; D not certain. Trimming stripped 0 bases from V and 4 bases from J, with 13 bases between. The CDR3 loop spans 15 amino acids. The V gene's germline CDR1 is SGHRS and CDR2 YFSETQ. The CDR3 is CASSLAGSPAYGYTF. CDR3 sequence (DNA): TGCGCCAGCAGCTTGGCGGGGAGCCCTGCCTATGGCTACACCTTC.

The V gene is TRBV27, the J gene TRBJ1-2, with no clear D. V was pared by 2 bases and J by 4 bases, with 8 bases between. The germline V gene has CDR1 MNHEY and CDR2 SMNVEV (reference sequence). The CDR3 totals 13 residues. CDR3 DNA sequence: TGTGCCAGCAGTTTAGGGCAGTCCTATGGCTACACCTTC. Translating it yields CASSLGQSYGYTF.

The chain links TRBV6-5 to TRBJ1-2; the D is unclear. V dropped 0 bases and J dropped 2 bases, with 10 bases sitting between them. Germline CDR1 is MNHEY and CDR2 is SVGAGI. CDR3 length: 15 amino acids. In nucleotides, the CDR3 is TGTGCCAGCAGTTACTCGGAGGGAACGAACTATGGCTACACCTTC. Its protein is CASSYSEGTNYGYTF.

The chain combines TRBV7-9 with TRBJ1-1, with no clear D. The CDR3 spans 8 residues. With 10 bases removed from V and 11 bases from J, the gap between germline ends came to 8 bases. The germline CDR1 and CDR2 sequences are SEHNR and FQNEAQ (reference sequence). The CDR3 DNA reads TGTGCCATCACGGGGGCTTTCTTT. As protein: CAITGAFF.

The chain employs TRBV4-1 and TRBJ1-6; 9 bases fit TRBD1. Germline V gene lookup returns CDR1 MGHRA and CDR2 YSYEKL. V dropped 4 bases and J dropped 9; count of bases not matched to a gene: 7. The CDR3 has 15 amino acids. The chain's CDR3 is CASSLRDRDSSPLHF. The CDR3 DNA reads TGCGCCAGCAGCCTCCGGGACAGGGATAGTTCACCCCTCCACTTT.

The V and J genes are TRBV5-4 and TRBJ1-2; TRBD1 agrees at 9 bases. Germline CDR1 and CDR2: SGHNT and YYREEE (reference sequence). CDR3 length equals 14 residues. The junction had 4 bases not matched to a gene; V was cut back by 0 bases and J by 7 bases. The CDR3 DNA sequence: TGTGCCAGCAGCTTGGACAGGGGGCTCGGTGGCTACACCTTC. This encodes CASSLDRGLGGYTF.

The chain joins TRBV10-3 to TRBJ1-4, with unresolved D. Trimming removed 2 bases at V and 0 bases at J, with 19 bases between. The CDR3 length is 19 residues. Germline lookup yields CDR1 ENHRY and CDR2 SYGVKD. The CDR3 nucleotides are TGTGCCATCAGTGAGAAAAGTGGGCAGTTGGGAGCAACTAATGAAAAACTGTTTTTT. This encodes CAISEKSGQLGATNEKLFF.

The chain employs TRBV5-6 and TRBJ2-5; 15 bases are shared with TRBD2. Trimming took 6 bases from V and 5 from J; bases not matched to a gene: 11. The CDR3 has 17 amino acids. Germline CDR1 is SGHDT and CDR2 is YYEEEE. CDR3 residues: CASTFGTSGGPGETQYF. CDR3 nucleotides: TGTGCCAGCACCTTCGGGACTAGCGGGGGGCCGGGGGAGACCCAGTACTTC.

The CDR3, as DNA: TGCAGCGTTGATGCGCCAACAGGGCCGGACACTGAAGCTTTCTTT. Encoded protein: CSVDAPTGPDTEAFF. The chain employs TRBV29-1 and TRBJ1-1; TRBD1 might be the D (6 bases). This CDR3 comprises 15 residues. With 3 bases removed from V and 3 bases from J, the gap between germline ends came to 17 bases. Germline values: CDR1 SQVTM, CDR2 ANQGSEA.

This clone was observed a few times. The chain uses TRBV6-5 and TRBJ2-1; TRBD2 aligns across 8 bases. The CDR3 length is 14 residues. Trimming removed 5 bases from V and 9 bases from J; junction bases left unmatched: 9. Germline lookup yields CDR1 MNHEY and CDR2 SVGAGI. CDR3 nucleotides: TGTGCCAGCAGTAGAAAAGCGGGGGCGGGTGAGCAGTTCTTC. Protein sequence: CASSRKAGAGEQFF.

This clone was counted a single time. The V gene is TRBV5-6, the J gene TRBJ2-7; 7 bases align to TRBD1. This CDR3 is built from 15 residues. The germline V gene encodes CDR1 SGHDT and CDR2 YYEEEE. J lost 3 bases, V lost 0 bases, and 6 bases had no gene match. CDR3 nucleotide sequence: TGTGCCAGCAGCTTGGTAAACAGGGGCCTCTACGAGCAGTACTTC. Protein product: CASSLVNRGLYEQYF.

V usage is TRBV30 and J usage is TRBJ2-1; TRBD2 matches 11 bases. The CDR3 totals 15 residues. The germline gives CDR1 GTSNPN, CDR2 SVGIG (reference sequence). J was trimmed by 6 bases and V by 0 bases; bases with no gene match: 4. In DNA form, the CDR3 reads TGTGCCTGGAGTGTCCCGGGACTAGCGGTCAATGAGCAGTTCTTC. Translation: CAWSVPGLAVNEQFF. The complete variable domain, with remaining parts taken from reference TRBV30 and TRBJ2-1, reads SQTIHQWPATLVQPVGSPLSLECTVEGTSNPNLYWYRQAAGRGLQLLFYSVGIGQISSEVPQNLSASRPQDRQFILSSKKLLLSDSGFYLCAWSVPGLAVNEQFFGPGTRLTVL.

This sequence joins TRBV10-1 and TRBJ2-7; 7 bases are shared with TRBD1. CDR1 is WNHNN, CDR2 SYGVQD, per germline (reference sequence). The CDR3 spans 17 residues. V shed 6 bases and J 3 bases; nucleotides not matched to a gene: 17. The CDR3: CASSTPKVGTANYEQYF. Written as DNA, the CDR3 is TGCGCCAGCAGCACGCCTAAAGTCGGGACAGCAAACTACGAGCAGTACTTC.

This chain uses TRBV28 with TRBJ1-1; D call uncertain. The CDR3 is made up of 13 amino acids. Germline V CDR1 and CDR2: MDHEN, SYDVKM. Deletions cut 3 bases from V and 0 bases from J, with 5 bases between. The CDR3 loop is CASSFTVNTEAFF. As DNA, the CDR3 is TGTGCCAGCAGTTTTACGGTGAACACTGAAGCTTTCTTT.

The rearrangement joins TRBV5-1 to TRBJ2-2; D not resolved. The germline V gene encodes CDR1 SGHRS and CDR2 YFSETQ. There are 18 residues in the CDR3. Trimming removed 5 bases from V and 4 bases from J, with 24 bases in between. This CDR3 reads CASRFRRKTQDFTGELFF. The CDR3 bases are TGCGCCAGCAGGTTTCGCAGAAAAACCCAGGATTTCACCGGGGAGCTGTTTTTT.

This clone was observed a handful of times. CDR3 region: CASSLRGGGGGQPQHF. The DNA for the CDR3 is TGTGCCAGCAGTCTTCGGGGTGGGGGGGGAGGTCAGCCCCAGCATTTT. V is TRBV28 and J is TRBJ1-5; a possible D gene is TRBD1 (5 bases). Germline assignment: CDR1 MDHEN and CDR2 SYDVKM. There are 16 residues in the CDR3. Trimming shortened V by 5 bases and J by 6 bases, and 20 bases separated the two germline ends.

The chain combines TRBV29-1 with TRBJ2-1, with D possibly matching TRBD1 (5 bases). V lost 4 bases, J lost 4 bases, and 11 bases lay in between. Germline V gene sequence: CDR1 SQVTM, CDR2 ANQGSEA. The CDR3 is made up of 13 amino acids. CDR3 nucleotides: TGCAGCGTTGGCCCCAGGGATTACAATGAGCAGTTCTTC. Translation: CSVGPRDYNEQFF.

The V call is TRBV2, the J call TRBJ2-2, with a tentative D call TRBD2 (7 bases). The CDR3 runs 15 residues. Germline V gives CDR1 SNHLY, CDR2 FYNNEI. V lost 4 bases to trimming and J lost 1 base, with 10 bases between them. The CDR3 coding sequence is TGTGCCAGCAGTGGGGAGGGGGTGAACACCGGGGAGCTGTTTTTT. It codes for CASSGEGVNTGELFF.

The genes are TRBV6-5 and TRBJ1-5, with a tentative D call TRBD1 (6 bases). CDR3 length: 14 residues. CDR1 MNHEY and CDR2 SVGAGI come from the germline V gene. V was cut by 4 bases and J by 4 bases, with 11 bases left in between. The CDR3 reads CASSWAQGNQPQHF. CDR3 nucleotide sequence: TGTGCCAGCAGTTGGGCACAGGGAAATCAGCCCCAGCATTTT.

The V call is TRBV5-4, the J call TRBJ2-2, with 9 bases that match TRBD1. Germline trimming cut 7 bases from V and 1 base from J; bases unmatched to any gene: 5. The length of the CDR3 is 15 residues. Germline V lookup: CDR1 SGHNT, CDR2 YYREEE (reference sequence). DNA of the CDR3: TGTGCCAGCGCCTGGGGACAGGGGAACACCGGGGAGCTGTTTTTT. As protein: CASAWGQGNTGELFF.

V and J are TRBV6-5 and TRBJ1-2; 8 positions match TRBD1. CDR1 MNHEY and CDR2 SVGAGI come from the germline V gene. The CDR3 loop spans 16 amino acids. V was clipped by 0 bases and J by 4 bases; unmatched bases: 7. The CDR3: CASSYSVLDRVYGYTF. The CDR3 nucleotides are TGTGCCAGCAGTTACTCTGTCTTGGACAGGGTCTATGGCTACACCTTC.

This clone showed up many times. The chain couples TRBV6-1 to TRBJ2-4; 13 bases align to TRBD2. CDR3 length: 16 residues. J gave up 1 base and V 3 bases, and 0 bases lay outside the gene matches. The V gene's germline CDR1 is MNHNS and CDR2 SASEGT. CDR3 residues: CASSEGLAGAKNIQYF. The CDR3 region has the DNA TGTGCCAGCAGTGAGGGACTAGCGGGGGCCAAAAACATTCAGTACTTC.

The table lists this clone with a few counts. The chain couples TRBV18 to TRBJ1-1, with D unclear. Germline V gene sequence: CDR1 KGHSH, CDR2 LQKENI. V lost 6 bases and J 8 bases, leaving 13 bases between the germline ends. The length of the CDR3 is 12 residues. The CDR3 spells CASSPLGREAFF. The CDR3 DNA reads TGTGCCAGCTCCCCGTTGGGCAGGGAAGCTTTCTTT. Using reference TRBV18 and TRBJ1-1 for the parts outside the CDR3, the full variable domain is NAGVMQNPRHLVRRRGQEARLRCSPMKGHSHVYWYRQLPEEGLKFMVYLQKENIIDESGMPKERFSAEFPKEGPSILRIQQVVRGDSAAYFCASSPLGREAFFGQGTRLTVV.

V is TRBV28 and J is TRBJ2-5; 12 nucleotides agree with TRBD2. The germline V gene has CDR1 MDHEN and CDR2 SYDVKM. V was pared by 10 bases and J by 5 bases, with 14 bases of the junction left unmatched. This CDR3 is built from 16 residues. In DNA, the CDR3 is TGTGCCACCCGGGGCGGACTAGCGGGGTTGGCTGAGACCCAGTACTTC. It is translated as CATRGGLAGLAETQYF.

The rearrangement links TRBV5-1 to TRBJ1-3; a possible D gene is TRBD1 (6 bases). Germline-derived CDR1 and CDR2 are SGHRS and YFSETQ. Trimming removed 4 bases at V and 0 bases at J, with 14 bases between. The CDR3 runs to 16 residues. The CDR3 DNA reads as TGCGCCAGCAGCAGTGGAGACAGGATCTCTGGAAACACCATATATTTT. Translating it yields CASSSGDRISGNTIYF.

The J gene is TRBJ1-1, the V gene TRBV9; a weak D match, TRBD1 (5 bases). The CDR3 is made up of 18 amino acids. CDR1 is SGDLS, CDR2 YYNGEE, per germline. Trimming removed 0 bases from V and 2 bases from J, with 20 bases in between. This CDR3 reads CASSVEPRAGQRNTEAFF. DNA for the CDR3: TGTGCCAGCAGCGTAGAGCCCCGGGCAGGACAAAGAAACACTGAAGCTTTCTTT.

To note about this clone: One end of the junction is discordant with germline, which a read error may explain. Other DNA sequences in the same sample also yield this CDR3. The chain uses TRBV6-1 and TRBJ1-1; no definite D call. Germline V CDR1 and CDR2: MNHNS, SASEGT. CDR3 length equals 12 residues. The CDR3 protein is CASTPVNTEAFF. The CDR3 coding sequence is TGTGCTAGCACCCCAGTCAACACTGAAGCTTTCTTT.

V and J are TRBV5-5 and TRBJ1-2, with 7 bases aligning to TRBD1. The CDR3 has 14 residues. Germline CDR1 and CDR2: SGHKS and YYEKEE (reference sequence). V gave up 0 bases and J gave up 4 bases; unmatched junction bases: 3. This CDR3 is CASSLDRGPYGYTF. The CDR3, as DNA: TGTGCCAGCAGCTTGGACAGGGGACCCTATGGCTACACCTTC.